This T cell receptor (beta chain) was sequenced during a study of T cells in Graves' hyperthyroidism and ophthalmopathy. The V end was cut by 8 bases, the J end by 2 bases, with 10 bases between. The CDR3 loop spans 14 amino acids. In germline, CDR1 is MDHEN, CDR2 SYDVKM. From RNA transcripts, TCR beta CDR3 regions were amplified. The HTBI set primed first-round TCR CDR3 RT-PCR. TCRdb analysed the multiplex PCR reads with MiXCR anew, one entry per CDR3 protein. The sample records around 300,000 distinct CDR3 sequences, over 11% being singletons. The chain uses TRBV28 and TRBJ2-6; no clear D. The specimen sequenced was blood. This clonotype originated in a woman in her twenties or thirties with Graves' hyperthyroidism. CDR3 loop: CASGVMAGANVLTF. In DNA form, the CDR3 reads TGTGCCAGCGGGGTAATGGCTGGGGCCAACGTCCTGACTTTC.